This T cell receptor (beta chain) emerged from a study of cytomegalovirus exposure and HLA in healthy donors. The CDR3 has 15 amino acids. Per germline, CDR1 LGHNA and CDR2 YSLEER. Trimming shortened V by 3 bases and J by 1 base, and 12 bases separated the two germline ends. Study-level results: In a later analysis, TCR beta V- and J-gene trimming showed a link to a missense DCLRE1C variant.

The PCR was carried out with 60 Vbeta primers and 13 Jbeta primers. TCRdb keeps only in-frame clones here, not all; method: immunoSEQ multiplex PCR. The sample carries about 160,000 clones, over 75% recorded once. A note on this clone: Its cognate antigen is unknown.

Sequenced: PBMCs. The chain is built from TRBV4-3 and TRBJ1-1; D uncertain. This TCR came from a man in his fifties or sixties in good health and CMV-seropositive. The CDR3 coding sequence is TGCGCCAGCAGCCAGATACTTCCCGGGAACACTGAAGCTTTCTTT. Its protein product is CASSQILPGNTEAFF.